One and the same sample provided the 10 T cell receptor beta chains below, sequenced in a study of shared clonotypes between healthy human individuals. In the naive CD8 group, cells lacked CD45RO and were positively selected for CCR7, so terminally differentiated effector memory CD45RA+ cells were left out. The data were produced by immunoSEQ multiplex PCR, yet TCRdb's version contains in-frame clones alone and is incomplete. The table shows some 2,100,000 clones, with approximately 94% occurring only once. Material for sequencing was naive CD8+ T cells from PBMCs. These receptor sequences come from a man aged 18 to 30 in good health. Some clones in this sample may be carry-over from other donors' samples.

CDR3: CASEDGSETQYF. The CDR3 DNA sequence: TGTGCCAGCGAGGACGGTTCTGAGACCCAGTACTTC. This sequence joins TRBV7-9 and TRBJ2-5; D gene unclear. Trimming took off 8 bases at V and 5 bases at J, with 12 bases between the two ends. The CDR3 extends over 12 amino acids. Looked up from germline, CDR1 is SEHNR and CDR2 is FQNEAQ (reference sequence).

This clone has a single count. The same CDR3 can be traced to other DNA sequences in this sample. The rearrangement links TRBV7-9 to TRBJ2-3; TRBD2 agrees at 7 bases. Germline loops: CDR1 SEHNR, CDR2 FQNEAQ (reference sequence). With V trimmed by 6 bases and J by 0 bases, 6 bases remained unmatched. This CDR3 has 15 amino acids. CDR3 residues: CASSPAGVSTDTQYF. The CDR3 DNA reads as TGTGCCAGCAGTCCCGCGGGAGTCAGCACAGATACGCAGTATTTT.

The chain uses TRBV9 and TRBJ2-1; 7 positions match TRBD1. CDR1 is SGDLS and CDR2 is YYNGEE in the germline V gene. This CDR3 contains 16 residues. The junction had 5 bases not matched to a gene; V was cut back by 2 bases and J by 0 bases. The CDR3 nucleotides read TGTGCCAGCAGCGTTTGGACAGGACCCTCCTACAATGAGCAGTTCTTC. Amino acid sequence: CASSVWTGPSYNEQFF.

V usage is TRBV19 and J usage is TRBJ1-5; 9 bases match TRBD1. The CDR3 sequence is 15 residues long. With 3 bases clipped from V and 5 bases from J, the junction kept 5 bases outside the gene matches. Germline loops: CDR1 LNHDA, CDR2 SQIVND (reference sequence). The CDR3 protein is CASSITGTGHQPQHF. The CDR3 coding sequence is TGTGCCAGTAGTATTACCGGGACAGGGCATCAGCCCCAGCATTTT.

This rearrangement joins TRBV27 to TRBJ2-3, with 13 bases matching TRBD2. The ends lost 5 bases at V and 6 bases at J; junction bases unmatched: 8. Looked up from germline, CDR1 is MNHEY and CDR2 is SMNVEV (reference sequence). This CDR3 is 16 amino acids long. The CDR3 bases are TGTGCCAGCAGTCAACGACTAGCGGGAGGAGGGGATACGCAGTATTTT. It translates to CASSQRLAGGGDTQYF.

This chain joins TRBV10-3 and TRBJ1-2; unclear D gene. This CDR3 is 15 amino acids long. Germline CDR1 is ENHRY and CDR2 is SYGVKD. With 3 bases removed from V and 0 bases from J, the gap between germline ends came to 11 bases. The CDR3 is CAISEGREANYGYTF. In DNA form, the CDR3 reads TGTGCCATCAGTGAAGGTCGGGAAGCTAACTATGGCTACACCTTC.

This chain links TRBV10-3 with TRBJ2-7; TRBD1 agrees at 9 bases. After removal of 2 bases from V and 2 bases from J, the junction contained 19 bases not matched to a gene. This CDR3 has 20 amino acids. CDR1 ENHRY and CDR2 SYGVKD come from the germline V gene. CDR3 amino acids: CAISEIGVSGDRVLTYEQYF. In DNA, the CDR3 is TGTGCCATCAGTGAGATTGGGGTGTCGGGGGACAGGGTACTAACCTACGAGCAGTACTTC.

This chain joins TRBV25-1 and TRBJ1-1; unclear D gene. The CDR3 totals 16 residues. V was clipped by 3 bases and J by 1 base, with 15 bases between them. CDR1 and CDR2 (germline): MGHDK, SYGVNS. CDR3 sequence: CASSEDFPKPNTEAFF. CDR3 sequence (DNA): TGTGCCAGCAGTGAGGACTTTCCTAAACCGAACACTGAAGCTTTCTTT.

On this clone: The sample carries other DNA sequences with the same CDR3. V usage is TRBV5-6 and J usage is TRBJ2-7; D remains ambiguous. The CDR3 is made up of 13 amino acids. The germline gives CDR1 SGHDT, CDR2 YYEEEE. Trimming took 0 bases from V and 1 from J, leaving 5 bases between them. CDR3 DNA: TGTGCCAGCAGCTTGGGCGAGTCCTACGAGCAGTACTTC. Protein product: CASSLGESYEQYF.

The genes are TRBV7-8 and TRBJ2-5; 7 nucleotides align to TRBD1. Near its end, the DNA agrees better with TRBJ2-7, so the J call may be wrong. Germline V gives CDR1 SGHVS, CDR2 FQNEAQ. CDR3 length: 13 residues. CDR3 nucleotide sequence: TGTGCCAGCAGCAGCAGGGACAGCTACGAGCAGTACTTC. It specifies CASSSRDSYEQYF.